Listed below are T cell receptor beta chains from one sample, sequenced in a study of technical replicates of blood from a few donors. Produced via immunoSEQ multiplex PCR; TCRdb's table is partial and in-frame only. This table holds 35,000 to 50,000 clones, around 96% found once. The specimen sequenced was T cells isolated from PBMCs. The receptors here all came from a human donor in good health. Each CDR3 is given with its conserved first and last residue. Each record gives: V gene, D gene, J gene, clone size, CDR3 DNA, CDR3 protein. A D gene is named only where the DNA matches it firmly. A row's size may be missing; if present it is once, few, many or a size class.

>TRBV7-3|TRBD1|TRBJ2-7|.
TGTGCCAGCAGGTACAGGGGGATCGAGCAGTACTTC
CASRYRGIEQYF
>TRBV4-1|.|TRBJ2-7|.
TGCGCCAGCAGCCAAGTGAGGGTCAACTACGAGCAGTACTTC
CASSQVRVNYEQYF
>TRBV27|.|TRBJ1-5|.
TGTGCCAGCAGTTACGAGTGGAATCAGCCCCAGCATTTT
CASSYEWNQPQHF
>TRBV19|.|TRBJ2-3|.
TGTGCCAGTAGTATTTCAGGAAGTTTCGATACGCAGTATTTT
CASSISGSFDTQYF
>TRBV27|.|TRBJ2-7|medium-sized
TGTGCCAGCAGCGGGGGAGACGGCTACGAGCAGTACTTC
CASSGGDGYEQYF
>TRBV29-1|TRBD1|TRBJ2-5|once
TGCAGCGTTGAAGACAGGGGGCACGTGGAGACCCAGTACTTC
CSVEDRGHVETQYF
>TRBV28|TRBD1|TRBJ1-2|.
TGTGCCAGCACTCAACAGGGGGCAGTCTATGGCTACACCTTC
CASTQQGAVYGYTF
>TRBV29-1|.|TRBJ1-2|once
TGCAGCGTTGAAGGGCCAGGGTCAGTAGGCTACACCTTC
CSVEGPGSVGYTF
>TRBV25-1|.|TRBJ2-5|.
TGTGCCAGCAGTGCACTAGTCCGGGAGACCCAGTACTTC
CASSALVRETQYF
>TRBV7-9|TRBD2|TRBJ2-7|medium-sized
TGTGCCAGCAGCTTAGGTGTAGGCCAGGGAGGGAACGAGCAGTACTTC
CASSLGVGQGGNEQYF
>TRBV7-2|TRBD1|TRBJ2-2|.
TGTGCCAGCAGCTCGATGGACAGGTTAGGCGGGGAGCTGTTTTTT
CASSSMDRLGGELFF
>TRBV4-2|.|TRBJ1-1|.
TGTGCCAGCAGCCCAGTTGCGACAGGAATCGATTTTTTGAACACTGAAGCTTTCTTT
CASSPVATGIDFLNTEAFF
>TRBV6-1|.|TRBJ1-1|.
TGTGCCAGCAGGCAGGGGATCACTGAAGCTTTCTTT
CASRQGITEAFF
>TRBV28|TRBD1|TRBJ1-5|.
TGTGCCAGCAGTCCTCGACAGGGGGAGGTGGGCAATCAGCCCCAGCATTTT
CASSPRQGEVGNQPQHF
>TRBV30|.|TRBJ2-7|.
TGTGCCTGGACCCCAGGAGGGGAGCAGTACTTC
CAWTPGGEQYF
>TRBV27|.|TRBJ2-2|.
TGTGCCAGCAGTTTGTGGAAAGGGGCCGGGGAGCTGTTTTTT
CASSLWKGAGELFF
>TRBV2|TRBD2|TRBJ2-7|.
TGTGCCAGCAGTGGACTAGCGGGAGTAAAGGTCTACGAGCAGTACTTC
CASSGLAGVKVYEQYF
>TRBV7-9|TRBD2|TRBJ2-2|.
TGTGCCAGCAGCTTAGGCGGGAGTTCGCGGGAGCTGTTTTTT
CASSLGGSSRELFF
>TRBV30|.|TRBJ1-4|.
TGTGCCTGGAGTGTATCAGGGGACGAAAAACTGTTTTTT
CAWSVSGDEKLFF
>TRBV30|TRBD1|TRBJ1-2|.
TGTGCCTGGAGCGCGTACAGGGGTGGGGGCTACACCTTC
CAWSAYRGGGYTF
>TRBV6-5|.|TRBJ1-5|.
TGTGCCAGCAGCCAACAGGGAAGGCAGCCCCAGCATTTT
CASSQQGRQPQHF
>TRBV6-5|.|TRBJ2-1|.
TGTGCCAGCAATGGGGGGTCCAATGAGCAGTTCTTC
CASNGGSNEQFF
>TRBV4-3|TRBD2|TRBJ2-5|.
TGCGCCAGCAGCCAAGAACTAGCGGTGAGAGAGACCCAGTACTTC
CASSQELAVRETQYF
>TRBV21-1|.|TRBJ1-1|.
TGTGCCAGCAGCTCTTTAGGGGGAGGGCCGGAGAAAGCTTTCTTT
CASSSLGGGPEKAFF
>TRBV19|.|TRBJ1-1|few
TGTGCCAGTAGTCTTATAGACAGGACGAACACTGAAGCTTTCTTT
CASSLIDRTNTEAFF
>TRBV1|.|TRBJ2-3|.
TGCACCAGCAGCCACAGGGGCACAGATACGCAGTATTTT
CTSSHRGTDTQYF
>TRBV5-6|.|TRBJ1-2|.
TGTGCCAGCAGCTTAATCACTGAGGGCTCTGGCTACACCTTC
CASSLITEGSGYTF
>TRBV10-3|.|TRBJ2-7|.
TGTGCCATCAGTGACATGTTCGGTACCTACGAGCAGTACTTC
CAISDMFGTYEQYF
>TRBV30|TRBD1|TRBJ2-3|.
TGTGCCTGGACCCCGACAGGGTACGCTGATACGCAGTATTTT
CAWTPTGYADTQYF
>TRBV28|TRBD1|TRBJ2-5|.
TGTGCCAGCAACCCCGTTAGGGACAGGGGAAGTCGAGAGACCCAGTACTTC
CASNPVRDRGSRETQYF
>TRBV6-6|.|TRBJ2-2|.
TGTGCCAGCAGTTACACCCAACAAGAGCTGTTTTTT
CASSYTQQELFF
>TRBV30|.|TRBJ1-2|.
TGTGCCTGGAGTGCGCGGGACCCAAACTATGGCTACACCTTC
CAWSARDPNYGYTF
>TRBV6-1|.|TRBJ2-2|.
TGTGCCAGCAGTGAACATGTCAGGCCTATCACCGGGGAGCTGTTTTTT
CASSEHVRPITGELFF
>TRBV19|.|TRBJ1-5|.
TGTGCCAGAACCGTTCGGGGAGATAGCAATCAGCCCCAGCATTTT
CARTVRGDSNQPQHF
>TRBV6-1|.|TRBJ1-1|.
TGTGCCAGCAATTTGGGGGGAAACACTGAAGCTTTCTTT
CASNLGGNTEAFF